This T cell receptor (beta chain) stems from a study of CD8 T cells in Susac syndrome. Overall study results and limits: Roughly 17 Susac-specific public clones were found in total CD8+ repertoires and five in CD8+ TEMRA repertoires.

The patients with Susac syndrome were individuals who fulfilled the recently defined diagnostic criteria for disease that was either definite or probable. Random hexamers primed reverse transcription of about 0.45 to 1 ug RNA. TCRdb reanalysed the immunoSEQ multiplex PCR reads using MiXCR and keeps one entry per CDR3 protein. The table has 150,000 to 200,000 distinct CDR3 sequences, about 95% seen once. Notes on this clonotype: Its antigen remains unknown.

Trimming shortened V by 5 bases and J by 0 bases, and 10 bases separated the two germline ends. Germline assignment: CDR1 MNHNS and CDR2 SASEGT. The CDR3 is made up of 15 amino acids. The origin of this receptor is a human donor with Susac syndrome. Sequencing was done on a sample of CD8+ T cells from PBMCs. V usage is TRBV6-1 and J usage is TRBJ1-4, with D unresolved. DNA of the CDR3: TGTGCCAGCAGTTCCCAGAGTGCAACTAATGAAAAACTGTTTTTT. Translating it yields CASSSQSATNEKLFF.